A selection of T cell receptor beta chains follows, all from one sample in a study of read filtering for tumor transcriptome and immune sequencing. TCRdb used MiXCR to reprocess the reads, holding one entry per CDR3 protein. Of 100,000 to 150,000 distinct CDR3 sequences listed, roughly 13% are singletons. Sequenced input: a population of CD138-negative cells sorted from bone marrow. These receptors all stem from a donor aged 40 or over with multiple myeloma. The conserved cysteine and the conserved F or W are not part of the CDR3 here. Some rows mark clone size as missing; the rest say once, few, many or name a class of expanded clone.

cdr3_aa,j_call,clone_size,v_call
ASSYPPNEQY,TRBJ2-7,many,TRBV6-2/TRBV6-3
ASSQDELPQETQY,TRBJ2-5,many,TRBV4-2
ASSLAPGQGAEKLF,TRBJ1-4,many,TRBV7-2
ASSLNRGLPYNEQF,TRBJ2-1,many,TRBV3-1
ASSADRAGNQPQH,TRBJ1-5,many,TRBV11-2
ASSYSETNIQY,TRBJ2-4,many,TRBV6-2/TRBV6-3
SARDTQRERYEQY,TRBJ2-7,many,TRBV20-1
SVETSGNHNEQF,TRBJ2-1,medium-sized,TRBV29-1
ASSVWDRSNEQF,TRBJ2-1,many,TRBV9
SARDGLAAYEQY,TRBJ2-7,many,TRBV20-1
SVPEQSFYGYT,TRBJ1-2,many,TRBV20-1
SVEGMNTGELF,TRBJ2-2,many,TRBV29-1
ASSYSGLAGGPSEQY,TRBJ2-7,many,TRBV6-5
ASSAGAPYNEQF,TRBJ2-1,many,TRBV2
ASSPRGQGDNQPQH,TRBJ1-5,many,TRBV6-2/TRBV6-3
ASSSRGANWYEQY,TRBJ2-7,many,TRBV5-6
ASSQVAGGNQPQH,TRBJ1-5,few,TRBV3-1
ASSQEEGERETQY,TRBJ2-5,many,TRBV4-3
ASSYSQASNTEAF,TRBJ1-1,few,TRBV6-2/TRBV6-3
ASSPTGSWTDTQY,TRBJ2-3,many,TRBV5-4
ASKSRTGRNEQF,TRBJ2-1,many,TRBV19
ASRTSGRGGNEQF,TRBJ2-1,many,TRBV12-3/TRBV12-4
ASSGDIGNTIY,TRBJ1-3,.,TRBV13
ASSFGTSGHEQY,TRBJ2-7,few,TRBV7-2
ASSQEGSGVSEQY,TRBJ2-7,few,TRBV4-1
SARDEDRGKLNEQF,TRBJ2-1,many,TRBV20-1
ASTFRVAGANEQL,TRBJ2-1,.,TRBV7-2
ASSVGLKGHEQF,TRBJ2-1,many,TRBV7-3
ASSLTGGGETQY,TRBJ2-5,.,TRBV12-3/TRBV12-4
SARSGSSYEQY,TRBJ2-7,many,TRBV20-1
ASSFPRGTQY,TRBJ2-3,.,TRBV7-8
ASSYSAGTEAF,TRBJ1-1,many,TRBV6-6
SAIHGAKDIQY,TRBJ2-4,.,TRBV20-1
ASSLENTQY,TRBJ2-3,many,TRBV12-3/TRBV12-4
ASSFWADTQY,TRBJ2-3,many,TRBV11-2
ASSLTGENNQPQH,TRBJ1-5,many,TRBV7-9
ASSSTQETQY,TRBJ2-5,many,TRBV7-2
ASSPGTSDGDTQY,TRBJ2-3,many,TRBV25-1
ASSLGGTSGVYEQY,TRBJ2-7,many,TRBV9
ASSSRRAQGTEAF,TRBJ1-1,many,TRBV6-5
ASSLLLGREITDTQY,TRBJ2-3,many,TRBV4-3
ASGGLAGQSGPRETQY,TRBJ2-5,.,TRBV6-1
ASSFSDYEQY,TRBJ2-7,.,TRBV12-3/TRBV12-4
ASSSIGRDFQETQY,TRBJ2-5,.,TRBV13
AISGDSGYT,TRBJ1-2,many,TRBV10-3
ASSSAISHTRGGQETQY,TRBJ2-5,few,TRBV11-2
ATGRPVNTGELF,TRBJ2-2,.,TRBV15
ASTEWTSGRFGTQY,TRBJ2-5,.,TRBV6-2/TRBV6-3
ASRYTPNTEAF,TRBJ1-1,many,TRBV7-3
ASQGLSYEQY,TRBJ2-7,many,TRBV28
ASSQGLPETQY,TRBJ2-5,many,TRBV16
ASSLRSSDTQY,TRBJ2-3,many,TRBV4-3
ASSQGTSRYNEQF,TRBJ2-1,many,TRBV27